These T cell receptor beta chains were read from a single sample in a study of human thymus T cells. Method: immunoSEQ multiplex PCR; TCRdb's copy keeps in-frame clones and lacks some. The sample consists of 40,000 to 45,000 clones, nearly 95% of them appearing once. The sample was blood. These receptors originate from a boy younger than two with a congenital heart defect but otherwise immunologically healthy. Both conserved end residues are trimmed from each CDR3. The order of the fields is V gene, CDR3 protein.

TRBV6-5	ASSYSTGTNEKLF
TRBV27	ASSLSQLAGSYEQY
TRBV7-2	ASSLTSGSSYEQY
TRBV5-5	ASSSSLLALNYGYT
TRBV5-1	ASSLTGSGNTIY
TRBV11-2	ASSLDWTSGNTIY
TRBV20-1	SAPTGYGYT
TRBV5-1	ASSLRPGNQPQH
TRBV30	AWSAGGAYGYT
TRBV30	AWSEGGGGQPQH
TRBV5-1	ASSLTATNEKLF
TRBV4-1	ASSQKGQNTEAF
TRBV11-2	ASSERNSPLH
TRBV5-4	ASSLPGEGTEAF
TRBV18	ASSPPTGGNTIY
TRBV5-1	ASSLAGTSGYNEQF
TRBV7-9	ASSLAGGTGELF
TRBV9	ASSSGGGYT
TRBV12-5	ASGPYRRAGEKLF
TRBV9	ASSVTSSIGEQF
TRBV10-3	AIRASPYNEQF
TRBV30	AWSVATAPSYEQY
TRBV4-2	ASSQAGPNTGELF
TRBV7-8	ASSLEGGTEAF
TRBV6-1	ASSEAFGGVYNEQF
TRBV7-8	ASSFNREQY
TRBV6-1	ASFQGFEQY
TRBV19	ASSIPGSTDTQY
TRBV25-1	ASRGEPGQASYQETQY
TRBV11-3	ASSLDRGRVYT
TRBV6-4	ASTYEQY
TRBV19	ASTKTGVSNQPQH
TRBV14	ASSKGATEAF
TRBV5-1	ASSEDRGSDTQY
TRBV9	ASSVAQDTQY
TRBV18	ASSLHSRIYEQY
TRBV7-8	ASSGGRRITNYGYT
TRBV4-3	ASSQGHQETQY
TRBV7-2	ASSLPGGAGQY
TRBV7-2	ASSTRRGWYEQY
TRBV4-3	ASSQGLAGIYEQY
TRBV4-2	ASSQDLAGGTTGELF
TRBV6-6	ASSYRDEQF
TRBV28	ASSQRQRYGYT
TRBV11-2	ASSLRIGSYEQY
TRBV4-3	ASSQERLLNTEAF
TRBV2	ASIGGNTIY
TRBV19	ASSSTSGGPSVTDTQY
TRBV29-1	SVEFRQGNYGYT
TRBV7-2	ASSFQGARETQY